These T cell receptor beta chains were read from a single sample in a study of cytomegalovirus exposure and HLA in healthy donors. The data were produced by immunoSEQ multiplex PCR, yet TCRdb's version contains in-frame clones alone and is incomplete. This sample has approximately 150,000 clones, with around nine tenths found just once. The specimen sequenced was PBMCs. The source is a man aged 18 to 30 in good health and CMV-seropositive. Both conserved end residues are part of each CDR3. Each record gives: V gene, J gene, clone size, D gene, CDR3 DNA, CDR3 protein. D genes are given only for firm matches. A clone size is listed for some rows: how often the clone was seen (once, few, many), or a class if it is expanded.

TRBV10-3,TRBJ2-7,.,.,TGTGCCATCAAGGGGACTTTCCTAACCTACGAGCAGTACTTC,CAIKGTFLTYEQYF
TRBV7-2,TRBJ2-7,.,.,TGTGCCAGCAGCTTAGACAGTATCTCCTACGAGCAGTACTTC,CASSLDSISYEQYF
TRBV7-8,TRBJ2-1,.,.,TGTGCCAGCAGCTTAGGGGGGGGCAACTACAATGAGCAGTTCTTC,CASSLGGGNYNEQFF
TRBV29-1,TRBJ1-2,few,.,TGCAGCGTCGACTCGCGAGGCTACACCTTC,CSVDSRGYTF
TRBV6-5,TRBJ2-1,once,.,TGTGCCAGCAGCCCTACAGGGTCCGGTGAGCAGTTCTTC,CASSPTGSGEQFF
TRBV4-3,TRBJ2-1,once,.,TGCGCCAGCAGCCAAGATCTGGGAGTCTCCTACAATGAGCAGTTCTTC,CASSQDLGVSYNEQFF
TRBV4-2,TRBJ2-7,.,.,TGTGCCAGCAGCCAAGCAGGGGACGAGCAGTACTTC,CASSQAGDEQYF
TRBV4-2,TRBJ2-2,.,.,TGTGCCAGCAGCCAACCAGGCCTGAACACCGGGGAGCTGTTTTTT,CASSQPGLNTGELFF
TRBV6-1,TRBJ1-2,.,.,TGTGCCAGCAGTGAAGGGGGAGGAGCATGGGGCTATGGCTACACCTTC,CASSEGGGAWGYGYTF
TRBV7-9,TRBJ2-7,.,.,TGTGCCAGCAGCCAGACCGGGGAGACAGGGAGGTACGAGCAGTACTTC,CASSQTGETGRYEQYF
TRBV2,TRBJ2-7,once,.,TGTGCCAGCAGTGACCCCTCGGAAGGACTTTCCTACGAGCAGTACTTC,CASSDPSEGLSYEQYF